This passage covers 22 T cell receptor beta chains from one sample sequenced in a study of OX40 agonist ivuxolimab in advanced cancers. Some clones are missing from TCRdb's copy, which holds only in-frame ones; the method was immunoSEQ multiplex PCR. The data contain about 80,000 clones, 94% of them singletons. The sample consisted of CD4+ or CD8+ T cells sorted from blood, taken in a trial of the OX40 agonist ivuxolimab. These receptors came from an adult with an advanced solid tumor such as melanoma, head and neck, liver or kidney cancer.

V and J are TRBV14 and TRBJ2-7; D is possibly TRBD1 (5 bases). CDR3 size: 19 residues. V was shortened by 0 bases and J by 1 base, with 22 bases between the two germline ends. The V gene's germline CDR1 is SGHDN and CDR2 FVKESK. The CDR3, as DNA: TGTGCCAGCAGCCAAGATCGTTACAGGCGTTCAGTCCATTCCTACGAGCAGTACTTC. The encoded protein is CASSQDRYRRSVHSYEQYF.

This chain joins TRBV11-3 and TRBJ2-1; 8 bases are shared with TRBD1. The CDR3 runs 16 residues. V shed 5 bases and J 3 bases; nucleotides not matched to a gene: 9. The germline gives CDR1 SGHNT, CDR2 YENEEA. The chain's CDR3 is CASSPRTGKRYNEQFF. The CDR3 DNA reads TGTGCCAGCAGCCCCAGGACAGGGAAGCGCTACAATGAGCAGTTCTTC.

The chain joins TRBV19 to TRBJ2-7; TRBD1 aligns across 7 bases. V dropped 5 bases and J dropped 5; count of bases not matched to a gene: 12. CDR1 LNHDA and CDR2 SQIVND come from the germline V gene (reference sequence). This CDR3 spans 15 amino acids. For the CDR3, the DNA is TGTGCCAGTAGTGAACAGGGGACCCACACCGACGAGCAGTACTTC. This sequence encodes CASSEQGTHTDEQYF. The variable domain in full, with the rest retrieved from reference TRBV19 and TRBJ2-7, is DGGITQSPKYLFRKEGQNVTLSCEQNLNHDAMYWYRQDPGQGLRLIYYSQIVNDFQKGDIAEGYSVSREKKESFPLTVTSAQKNPTAFYLCASSEQGTHTDEQYFGPGTRLTVT.

This rearrangement joins TRBV5-4 to TRBJ2-5, with 11 positions matching TRBD1. The CDR3 sequence is 15 residues long. Germline V gives CDR1 SGHNT, CDR2 YYREEE (reference sequence). Trimming took 2 bases from V and 4 from J; bases not matched to a gene: 4. The CDR3 nucleotides are TGTGCCAGCAGCTTAGGGACAGGGGGATTAGAGACCCAGTACTTC. Amino acid sequence: CASSLGTGGLETQYF.

Judged by abundance, this clone is medium-sized. Additional DNA sequences in this sample encode the identical CDR3. This chain joins TRBV5-6 and TRBJ2-7; D not certain. This CDR3 spans 12 amino acids. Germline V gene sequence: CDR1 SGHDT, CDR2 YYEEEE. Trimming left V 2 bases short and J 2 bases short, with 5 bases between. The DNA of the CDR3 is TGTGCCAGCAGCTTTAAAGCCTACGAGCAGTACTTC. Translation gives CASSFKAYEQYF.

The J gene is TRBJ2-1, the V gene TRBV28, with D possibly matching TRBD2 (7 bases). The CDR3 has 13 residues. The V end lost 4 bases, the J end lost 10 bases, and 14 bases lay between the germline ends. Germline lookup yields CDR1 MDHEN and CDR2 SYDVKM. The CDR3 sequence is CASSYGGAREQFF. Written as DNA, the CDR3 is TGTGCCAGCAGTTATGGGGGGGCTCGCGAGCAGTTCTTC.

The rearrangement uses TRBV6-1 and TRBJ2-7; possible D gene TRBD2, 6 bases. CDR1 is MNHNS, CDR2 SASEGT, per germline. Between the trimmed V and J ends, which lost 3 bases and 3 bases, there was a span of 24 bases. The CDR3 spans 18 residues. The CDR3 spells CASSDQLAEAPVRYEQYF. Written as DNA, the CDR3 is TGTGCCAGCAGTGACCAACTAGCAGAAGCACCCGTGCGCTACGAGCAGTACTTC.

The chain uses TRBV7-2 and TRBJ2-7; 11 bases are a match to TRBD1. From germline, CDR1 is SGHTA and CDR2 FQGNSA. V gave up 5 bases and J gave up 6 bases; unmatched junction bases: 12. The CDR3 has 16 residues. CDR3 bases: TGTGCCAGCAGCAAACAATCCGGGACAGGGGGATCCGAGCAGTACTTC. Translated, it gives CASSKQSGTGGSEQYF.

This clone appeared a single time. This chain uses TRBV7-9 with TRBJ2-7, with D uncertain. CDR3 size: 11 residues. Trimming removed 5 bases at V and 7 bases at J, with 9 bases between. The germline V gene has CDR1 SEHNR and CDR2 FQNEAQ (reference sequence). The CDR3 spells CASSPLGEQYF. The CDR3 bases are TGTGCCAGCAGCCCCCTCGGAGAGCAGTACTTC.

The rearrangement uses TRBV10-2 and TRBJ2-7; possibly TRBD2 for D (5 bases). This CDR3 has 14 amino acids. The V and J ends lost 5 bases and 0 bases respectively, with 11 bases between them. Germline V lookup: CDR1 WSHSY, CDR2 SAAADI. The CDR3 nucleotides read TGCGCCAGCAGTTCTGGCGGGTTCTCCTACGAGCAGTACTTC. It encodes CASSSGGFSYEQYF.

The V call is TRBV28, the J call TRBJ2-7, with 7 bases lining up with TRBD1. V gave up 6 bases and J gave up 5 bases; unmatched junction bases: 10. CDR3 length equals 14 residues. Per the germline V gene, CDR1 is MDHEN and CDR2 is SYDVKM. The CDR3 nucleotides are TGTGCCAGCAGCGGGTCGACAGGGATGGACGAGCAGTACTTC. Amino acid sequence: CASSGSTGMDEQYF.

The J gene is TRBJ2-7, the V gene TRBV4-1; 7 positions match TRBD1. The CDR3 totals 14 residues. Trimming removed 11 bases from V and 8 bases from J; junction bases left unmatched: 18. Per germline, CDR1 MGHRA and CDR2 YSYEKL. CDR3 residues: CADKPGQPFCQQYF. The CDR3 bases are TGCGCCGACAAACCGGGACAGCCTTTTTGTCAGCAGTACTTC.

The J gene is TRBJ1-1, the V gene TRBV2; the D is unclear. CDR1 and CDR2 from the germline V gene are SNHLY and FYNNEI. This CDR3 has 16 residues. V was shortened by 0 bases and J by 0 bases, with 11 bases between the two germline ends. The DNA for the CDR3 is TGTGCCAGCAGTGAAGCTCCGTGGACGCTGAACACTGAAGCTTTCTTT. This codes for CASSEAPWTLNTEAFF. Variable domain in full (rest from reference TRBV2 and TRBJ1-1): EPEVTQTPSHQVTQMGQEVILRCVPISNHLYFYWYRQILGQKVEFLVSFYNNEISEKSEIFDDQFSVERPDGSNFTLKIRSTKLEDSAMYFCASSEAPWTLNTEAFFGQGTRLTVV.

The V gene is TRBV5-6, the J gene TRBJ2-7, with 10 bases that match TRBD2. This CDR3 contains 15 residues. The germline CDR1 and CDR2 sequences are SGHDT and YYEEEE. The ends lost 3 bases at V and 0 bases at J; junction bases unmatched: 3. CDR3 loop: CASSWTSGSSYEQYF. Here the CDR3 DNA reads TGTGCCAGCAGCTGGACTAGCGGAAGCTCCTACGAGCAGTACTTC.

The chain joins TRBV7-3 to TRBJ2-1; possibly TRBD1 for D (6 bases). This CDR3 comprises 14 residues. The germline gives CDR1 SGHTA, CDR2 FQGTGA. Trimming removed 7 bases at V and 5 bases at J, with 15 bases between. DNA for the CDR3: TGTGCCAGCACCTTCGACAGGAATAACAATGAGCAGTTCTTC. Amino acid sequence: CASTFDRNNNEQFF.

The V and J genes are TRBV10-3 and TRBJ2-1; perhaps D is TRBD1 or TRBD2 (7 bases each). The length of the CDR3 is 17 residues. Germline V gene sequence: CDR1 ENHRY, CDR2 SYGVKD. Deletions cut 1 base from V and 5 bases from J, with 18 bases between. CDR3 nucleotide sequence: TGTGCCATCAGTGAGTTATGGTCTAGCGGACAGGACAATGAGCAGTTCTTC. This encodes CAISELWSSGQDNEQFF.

This chain links TRBV7-6 with TRBJ2-2; 8 nucleotides align to TRBD2. The length of the CDR3 is 18 residues. Per the germline V gene, CDR1 is SGHVS and CDR2 is FNYEAQ. The J segment lost 5 bases and the V segment lost 6 bases, leaving 17 bases of the junction unmatched. The CDR3 bases are TGTGCCAGCAGAGCTCCCCCCGGAACGGGAGGGAGGACCGGGGAGCTGTTTTTT. It specifies CASRAPPGTGGRTGELFF.

The chain couples TRBV4-1 to TRBJ2-5; D unclear. The CDR3 sequence is 14 residues long. The germline V gene has CDR1 MGHRA and CDR2 YSYEKL. V was cut by 0 bases and J by 3 bases, with 8 bases left in between. The CDR3 loop is CASSQDVTKETQYF. As DNA, the CDR3 is TGCGCCAGCAGCCAAGATGTGACGAAAGAGACCCAGTACTTC.

The chain is built from TRBV28 and TRBJ2-5; no firm D call. The CDR3 loop spans 13 amino acids. CDR1 and CDR2 from the germline V gene are MDHEN and SYDVKM. V was cut by 5 bases and J by 4 bases, with 11 bases left in between. The CDR3 DNA is TGTGCCAGCAGTCCACCGAAGTTAGAGACCCAGTACTTC. Its translation is CASSPPKLETQYF.

The chain links TRBV7-9 to TRBJ2-3, with D possibly being TRBD2 (6 bases). Trimming stripped 3 bases from V and 9 bases from J, with 10 bases between. CDR1 and CDR2 (germline): SEHNR, FQNEAQ (reference sequence). This CDR3 comprises 12 residues. The CDR3 loop is CASSFGRDTQYF. In DNA, the CDR3 is TGTGCCAGCAGCTTCGGGCGGGACACGCAGTATTTT.

The chain combines TRBV5-6 with TRBJ1-1, with TRBD1 matching 7 bases. The V gene end was trimmed by 3 bases and the J gene end by 7 bases; junction bases not matched to a gene: 6. Germline CDR1 and CDR2: SGHDT and YYEEEE. This CDR3 is 13 amino acids long. CDR3 loop: CASSSGRGVEAFF. The DNA for the CDR3 is TGTGCCAGCAGCTCAGGCAGGGGGGTTGAAGCTTTCTTT.

V gene TRBV4-1 combines with J gene TRBJ1-1, with D unresolved. The germline CDR1 and CDR2 sequences are MGHRA and YSYEKL. The CDR3 runs 12 residues. V shed 4 bases and J shed 7 bases, with 10 bases lying between them. The CDR3 sequence is CASSPEGFEAFF. The CDR3 bases are TGCGCCAGCAGCCCCGAAGGGTTTGAAGCTTTCTTT.